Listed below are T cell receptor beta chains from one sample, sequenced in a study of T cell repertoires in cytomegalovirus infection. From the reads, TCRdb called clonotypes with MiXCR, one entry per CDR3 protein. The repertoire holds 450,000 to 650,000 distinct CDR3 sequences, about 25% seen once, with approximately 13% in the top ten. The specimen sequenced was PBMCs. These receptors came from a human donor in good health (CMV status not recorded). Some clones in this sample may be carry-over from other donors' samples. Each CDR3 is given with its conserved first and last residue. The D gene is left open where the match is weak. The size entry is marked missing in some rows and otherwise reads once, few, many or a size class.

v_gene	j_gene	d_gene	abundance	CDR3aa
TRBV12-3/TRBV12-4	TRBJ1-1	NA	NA	CASKEGWTEAFF
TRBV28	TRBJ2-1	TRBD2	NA	CASIRSGELAYNEQFF
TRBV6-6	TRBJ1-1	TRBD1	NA	CASKGGDHTEAFF
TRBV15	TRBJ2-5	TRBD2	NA	CATSRDRAGFTQETQYF
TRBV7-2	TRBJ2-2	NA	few	CASSVGSTRGELFF
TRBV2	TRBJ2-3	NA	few	CASSGEVGGDTDTQYF
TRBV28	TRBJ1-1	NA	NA	CASSPPSLGTEAFF
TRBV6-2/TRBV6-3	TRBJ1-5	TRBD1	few	CASSVPGQGYQPQHF
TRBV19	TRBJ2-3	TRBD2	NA	CASSTGLAGARTDTQYF
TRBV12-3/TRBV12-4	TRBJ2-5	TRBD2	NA	CASSPSLAGAQETQYF
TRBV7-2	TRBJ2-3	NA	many	CASSSLGEHTDTQYF
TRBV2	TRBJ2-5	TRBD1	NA	CASSESVQGAQYF
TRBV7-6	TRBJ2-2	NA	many	CASSWTRSAGELFF
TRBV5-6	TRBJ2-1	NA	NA	CASSLGPHEQFF
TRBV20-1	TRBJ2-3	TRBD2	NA	CSARDPLSGTADTQYF
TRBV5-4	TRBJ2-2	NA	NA	CASSSDGTGELFF
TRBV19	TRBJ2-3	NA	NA	CASSIGTLGADTQYF
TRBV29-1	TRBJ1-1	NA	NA	CSVADAAEAFF
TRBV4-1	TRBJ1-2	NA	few	CASSPGGWGYTF
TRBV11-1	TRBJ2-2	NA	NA	CASSWVRTSGELFF
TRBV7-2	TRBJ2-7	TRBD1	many	CASRARGQGSYEQYF
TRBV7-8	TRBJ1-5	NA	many	CASSLYRDGSQPQHF
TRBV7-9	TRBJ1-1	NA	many	CASSPGQFSDTEAFF
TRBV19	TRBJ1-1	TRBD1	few	CASIPTGGWTEAFF
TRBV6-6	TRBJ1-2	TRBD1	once	CASSTDRAPGSYGYTF